The 14 T cell receptor beta chains listed next were all sequenced from one sample in a study of T cell changes during pregnancy in multiple sclerosis. TCRdb keeps only in-frame clones here, not all; method: immunoSEQ multiplex PCR. This sample yields roughly 57,000 clones, of which less than 95% are seen a single time; just over 2.5% belongs to the top ten. Sequenced here: CD8+ T cells from peripheral blood mononuclear cells, sampled after pregnancy. These receptors all stem from a female donor with multiple sclerosis, enrolled in a pregnancy study.

V gene TRBV6-7 combines with J gene TRBJ1-5; D gene ambiguous. TRBV6-7 is marked as an open reading frame, function uncertain. The CDR3 consists of 14 residues. Trimming stripped 6 bases from V and 4 bases from J, with 13 bases between. This CDR3 is CASRAVCRNQPQHF. DNA of the CDR3: TGTGCCAGCAGAGCGGTTTGTAGAAATCAGCCCCAGCATTTT.

The V and J genes are TRBV19 and TRBJ1-5, with a tentative D call TRBD1 (6 bases). Trimming removed 6 bases from V and 7 bases from J, with 13 bases in between. The length of the CDR3 is 13 residues. Germline V lookup: CDR1 LNHDA, CDR2 SQIVND (reference sequence). The CDR3, as DNA: TGTGCCAGTAGGGAGATCAGGGGACAGCCCCAGCATTTT. The encoded protein is CASREIRGQPQHF.

The chain carries TRBV14 and TRBJ1-1, with D uncertain. This CDR3 is 14 amino acids long. CDR1 SGHDN and CDR2 FVKESK come from the germline V gene. V shed 2 bases and J shed 11 bases, with 18 bases lying between them. CDR3 protein: CASSQSSPPEEAFF. The CDR3 region has the DNA TGTGCCAGCAGCCAATCAAGTCCCCCGGAGGAGGCTTTCTTT.

In nucleotides, the CDR3 is TGCGCCAGCAGCTTGACAGGGCTCCAGTGGGGCACTGAAGCTTTCTTT. Encoded protein: CASSLTGLQWGTEAFF. The chain links TRBV5-1 to TRBJ1-1; D perhaps matches TRBD1 (6 bases). The length of the CDR3 is 16 residues. Germline V lookup: CDR1 SGHRS, CDR2 YFSETQ. V gave up 1 base and J gave up 4 bases, with 17 bases separating them.

V usage is TRBV5-4 and J usage is TRBJ2-1, with D possibly matching TRBD2 (5 bases). The CDR3 loop spans 15 amino acids. Germline CDR1 is SGHNT and CDR2 is YYREEE (reference sequence). V gave up 5 bases and J gave up 0 bases, with 12 bases separating them. The DNA of the CDR3 is TGTGCCAGCAGGCGGGTTTCTTCCTCCTACAATGAGCAGTTCTTC. Translation gives CASRRVSSSYNEQFF.

The gene calls are TRBV27 and TRBJ2-5; a weak D match, TRBD2 (6 bases). This CDR3 has 15 residues. Germline V gene data show CDR1 as MNHEY and CDR2 as SMNVEV (reference sequence). Trimming took 10 bases from V and 5 from J, leaving 23 bases between them. The CDR3 loop reads CATSLGGGIVETQYF. The CDR3 bases are TGTGCCACCTCGTTGGGAGGTGGGATAGTGGAGACCCAGTACTTC.

V and J are TRBV14 and TRBJ2-7; D is uncertain. The germline gives CDR1 SGHDN, CDR2 FVKESK. V lost 4 bases, J lost 4 bases, and 17 bases lay in between. The CDR3 loop spans 15 amino acids. The CDR3 nucleotides are TGTGCCAGCAGCCCCCCAGATAGCCAACCGTACGAGCAGTACTTC. Translating gives CASSPPDSQPYEQYF.

This chain joins TRBV6-1 and TRBJ2-2, with D perhaps matching TRBD1 (5 bases). Germline V gene data show CDR1 as MNHNS and CDR2 as SASEGT. The length of the CDR3 is 13 residues. Trimming pared 8 bases from V and 6 bases from J, leaving 13 bases between. CDR3 DNA: TGTGCCAGCGGTTTAAGGGGATCCGGGGAGCTGTTTTTT. Its protein is CASGLRGSGELFF.

CDR3 coding DNA: TGTGCCAGTAGTAACTCCGGGACAGGGTACACTGAAGCTTTCTTT. It yields the protein CASSNSGTGYTEAFF. The V call is TRBV19, the J call TRBJ1-1; 9 bases are a match to TRBD1. V was clipped by 4 bases and J by 3 bases; unmatched bases: 6. Per the germline V gene, CDR1 is LNHDA and CDR2 is SQIVND (reference sequence). The length of the CDR3 is 15 residues.

In DNA, the CDR3 is TGTGCCAGCAAGCCTAGCGGGGACTACGAGCAGTACTTC. It is translated as CASKPSGDYEQYF. This sequence joins TRBV2 and TRBJ2-7, with 9 nucleotides matching TRBD2. From germline, CDR1 is SNHLY and CDR2 FYNNEI. Unmatched junction bases numbered 4, after V lost 7 bases and J lost 3 bases. This CDR3 has 13 amino acids.

This clone has a handful of counts. The J gene is TRBJ1-1, the V gene TRBV29-1; D gene unclear. The CDR3 is 12 amino acids. Germline CDR1 and CDR2: SQVTM and ANQGSEA. The V end was cut by 8 bases, the J end by 1 base, with 11 bases between. The CDR3 DNA is TGCAGCTACCATACGGGGAACACTGAAGCTTTCTTT. This encodes CSYHTGNTEAFF.

The chain carries TRBV28 and TRBJ1-3; no reliable D call. The CDR3 sequence is 16 residues long. Germline V gene data show CDR1 as MDHEN and CDR2 as SYDVKM. Trimming took 5 bases from V and 0 from J, leaving 14 bases between them. The CDR3 reads CASSPRVWSSGNTIYF. As DNA, the CDR3 is TGTGCCAGCAGTCCGCGTGTCTGGAGCTCTGGAAACACCATATATTTT.

The chain carries TRBV28 and TRBJ1-2, with D perhaps TRBD1 (5 bases). Germline V gene sequence: CDR1 MDHEN, CDR2 SYDVKM. The CDR3 is 14 residues long. Trimming removed 5 bases at V and 4 bases at J, with 14 bases between. The CDR3 DNA reads as TGTGCCAGCAGTCCCCGGTTGGGGCTCTATGGCTACACCTTC. Translating it yields CASSPRLGLYGYTF.

The V gene is TRBV28, the J gene TRBJ2-1; no clear D gene. The CDR3 runs to 13 residues. Germline V gives CDR1 MDHEN, CDR2 SYDVKM. V lost 5 bases to trimming and J lost 6 bases, with 11 bases between them. The CDR3 DNA reads as TGTGCCAGCAGTCCCGCTCGGTTCAATGAGCAGTTCTTC. Translation gives CASSPARFNEQFF.